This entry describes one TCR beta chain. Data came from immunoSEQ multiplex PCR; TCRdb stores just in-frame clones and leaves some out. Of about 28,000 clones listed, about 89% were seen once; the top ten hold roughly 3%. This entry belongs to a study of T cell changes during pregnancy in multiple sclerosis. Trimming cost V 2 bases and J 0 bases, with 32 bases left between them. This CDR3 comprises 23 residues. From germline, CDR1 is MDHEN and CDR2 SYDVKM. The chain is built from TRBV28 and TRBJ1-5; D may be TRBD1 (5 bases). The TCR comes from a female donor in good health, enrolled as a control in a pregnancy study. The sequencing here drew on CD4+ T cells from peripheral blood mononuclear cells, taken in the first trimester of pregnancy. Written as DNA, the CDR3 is TGTGCCAGCAGTTTAGGTTGGGACTGGGGCTCCACCGCATCCGATTATAGCAATCAGCCCCAGCATTTT. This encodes CASSLGWDWGSTASDYSNQPQHF.